This is a list of T cell receptor beta chains from one sample in a study of cytomegalovirus exposure and HLA in healthy donors. Here immunoSEQ multiplex PCR was the method, and the copy in TCRdb shows in-frame clones only, minus some. Found here are roughly 230,000 clones, around 90% of them singletons; the top ten hold roughly 1.5%. Sequencing was done on a sample of PBMCs. The receptors were sampled from a girl aged 2 to 10 in good health and CMV-seronegative. Both conserved end residues are part of each CDR3. The D gene is left open where the match is weak. Some rows have no size entry. The others give once, few or many, or a class for an expanded clone.

TRBJ1-4 | 15 | . | TRBV5-1 | TRBD1 | CASSLGTGTGEKLFF | TGCGCCAGCAGCTTGGGGACCGGGACAGGGGAAAAACTGTTTTTT
TRBJ2-2 | 18 | . | TRBV5-6 | TRBD2 | CASSSGLAGGKNTGELFF | TGTGCCAGCAGCTCTGGACTAGCGGGAGGAAAGAACACCGGGGAGCTGTTTTTT
TRBJ2-7 | 12 | once | TRBV6-5 | . | CASSYSTGEQYF | TGTGCCAGCAGTTACTCGACGGGAGAGCAGTACTTC
TRBJ2-1 | 13 | few | TRBV7-9 | . | CASGGSSYNEQFF | TGTGCCAGCGGCGGAAGCTCCTACAATGAGCAGTTCTTC
TRBJ2-2 | 15 | . | TRBV29-1 | TRBD2 | CSVSSGIEGTGELFF | TGCAGCGTTTCTAGCGGGATAGAGGGCACCGGGGAGCTGTTTTTT
TRBJ2-2 | 17 | once | TRBV4-1 | TRBD2 | CASSQGLAGGPTGELFF | TGCGCCAGCAGCCAAGGACTAGCGGGAGGGCCCACCGGGGAGCTGTTTTTT
TRBJ2-3 | 16 | . | TRBV6-1 | TRBD2 | CASSERPSGGSDTQYF | TGTGCCAGCAGTGAACGGCCCAGCGGGGGGTCGGATACGCAGTATTTT
TRBJ1-2 | 14 | . | TRBV5-5 | . | CASSSEGEGDGYTF | TGTGCCAGCAGCTCGGAAGGTGAGGGAGATGGCTACACCTTC
TRBJ2-1 | 12 | . | TRBV7-9 | . | CASSFYSDEQFF | TGTGCCAGCAGCTTCTATTCGGATGAGCAGTTCTTC
TRBJ2-5 | 16 | . | TRBV6-5 | . | CASSYSKTVPTETQYF | TGTGCCAGCAGTTACTCGAAGACTGTCCCCACGGAGACCCAGTACTTC
TRBJ1-1 | 11 | . | TRBV6-1 | TRBD1 | CGGQGRTEAFF | TGTGGGGGACAGGGTAGGACTGAAGCTTTCTTT
TRBJ2-5 | 18 | . | TRBV4-1 | . | CASSQTEGQPGIQETQYF | TGCGCCAGCAGCCAAACCGAAGGACAGCCGGGGATCCAAGAGACCCAGTACTTC
TRBJ1-2 | 14 | . | TRBV30 | TRBD1 | CAWSGTGVDYGYTF | TGTGCCTGGAGTGGGACAGGGGTCGACTATGGCTACACCTTC
TRBJ1-4 | 14 | . | TRBV6-1 | . | CASSPTVVNEKLFF | TGTGCCAGCAGCCCCACAGTCGTTAATGAAAAACTGTTTTTT
TRBJ2-7 | 14 | . | TRBV11-2 | TRBD1 | CASSLVGQGDEQYF | TGTGCCAGCAGCTTAGTCGGACAGGGCGACGAGCAGTACTTC
TRBJ2-1 | 14 | . | TRBV23-1 | TRBD2 | CASSQSWEGQEQFF | TGCGCCAGCAGTCAGTCATGGGAGGGGCAGGAGCAGTTCTTC
TRBJ2-3 | 15 | . | TRBV19 | . | CASSRQFTLTDTQYF | TGTGCCAGTAGTCGACAGTTTACACTCACAGATACGCAGTATTTT
TRBJ1-6 | 13 | . | TRBV27 | . | CATRVGANSPLHF | TGTGCCACACGAGTGGGGGCTAATTCACCCCTCCACTTT
TRBJ2-7 | 15 | . | TRBV6-5 | TRBD2 | CASSELAGATYEQYF | TGTGCCAGCAGCGAACTAGCGGGGGCCACCTACGAGCAGTACTTC
TRBJ1-3 | 17 | . | TRBV12-2 | . | CASRLEAGGSLGNTIYF | TGTGCAAGTCGCTTAGAGGCAGGGGGCAGCCTTGGAAACACCATATATTTT
TRBJ1-1 | 12 | . | TRBV11-2 | . | CASSEIHTEAFF | TGTGCCAGCAGTGAGATACACACTGAAGCTTTCTTT
TRBJ1-4 | 15 | . | TRBV6-1 | . | CASSPTGTANEKLFF | TGTGCCAGCAGTCCTACAGGGACGGCTAATGAAAAACTGTTTTTT
TRBJ2-1 | 13 | . | TRBV10-3 | . | CAISESAGNEQFF | TGTGCCATCAGTGAGTCCGCAGGGAATGAGCAGTTCTTC
TRBJ2-7 | 15 | . | TRBV5-4 | . | CASSLGGRSSYEQYF | TGTGCCAGCAGCTTGGGGGGCCGGAGCTCCTACGAGCAGTACTTC
TRBJ1-1 | 15 | . | TRBV27 | TRBD1 | CASSIRQGLNTEAFF | TGTGCCAGCAGTATCCGACAGGGACTGAACACTGAAGCTTTCTTT
TRBJ2-7 | 15 | . | TRBV6-1 | . | CASIKGIASSYEQYF | TGTGCCTCAATAAAAGGTATAGCCTCATCCTACGAGCAGTACTTC
TRBJ1-1 | 12 | . | TRBV5-1 | . | CASSLGSGEAFF | TGCGCCAGCAGCTTGGGTTCCGGTGAAGCTTTCTTT
TRBJ1-2 | 15 | . | TRBV7-3 | TRBD1 | CASSPGQGGLHGYTF | TGTGCCAGCAGCCCAGGACAGGGCGGACTACATGGCTACACCTTC
TRBJ2-7 | 17 | once | TRBV11-2 | TRBD2 | CASSSDTTAGNFYEQYF | TGTGCCAGCAGCTCGGACACCACAGCGGGGAACTTCTACGAGCAGTACTTC
TRBJ1-3 | 13 | . | TRBV5-6 | . | CASSSDSGNTIYF | TGTGCCAGCAGCTCAGATTCTGGAAACACCATATATTTT
TRBJ2-1 | 14 | . | TRBV6-5 | . | CASSGGPADNEQFF | TGTGCCAGCAGTGGCGGCCCCGCCGACAATGAGCAGTTCTTC
TRBJ2-5 | 15 | . | TRBV5-1 | TRBD2 | CASRGTSGVQETQYF | TGCGCCAGCAGGGGGACTAGCGGCGTCCAAGAGACCCAGTACTTC
TRBJ2-3 | 16 | . | TRBV5-8 | TRBD2 | CASSLAGGGRTDTQYF | TGTGCCAGCAGCCTCGCCGGGGGGGGGCGCACAGATACGCAGTATTTT
TRBJ2-7 | 15 | . | TRBV7-6 | TRBD1 | CASSLVPGTAYEQYF | TGTGCCAGCAGCTTAGTCCCCGGGACAGCCTACGAGCAGTACTTC
TRBJ1-1 | 13 | . | TRBV7-8 | TRBD1 | CASSRDRDTEAFF | TGTGCCAGCAGCAGGGACAGGGACACTGAAGCTTTCTTT
TRBJ2-5 | 13 | . | TRBV10-2 | . | CASSAGSQETQYF | TGCGCCAGCAGCGCAGGCAGCCAAGAGACCCAGTACTTC
TRBJ2-3 | 14 | . | TRBV9 | . | CASREGGGTDTQYF | TGTGCCAGCAGGGAAGGGGGTGGCACAGATACGCAGTATTTT
TRBJ2-5 | 14 | . | TRBV15 | . | CATSRGGSQETQYF | TGTGCCACCAGCAGAGGGGGCAGCCAAGAGACCCAGTACTTC
TRBJ2-7 | 11 | . | TRBV29-1 | . | CSVGTVYEQYF | TGCAGCGTTGGGACAGTGTACGAGCAGTACTTC
TRBJ2-1 | 14 | . | TRBV2 | . | CASAVAWPYNEQFF | TGTGCCTCAGCGGTTGCCTGGCCCTACAATGAGCAGTTCTTC
TRBJ2-2 | 13 | . | TRBV9 | . | CASSVGTTSSRFF | TGTGCCAGCAGCGTAGGGACAACCTCCTCGAGGTTTTTT
TRBJ2-3 | 12 | . | TRBV19 | . | CASNLYGDTQYF | TGTGCCAGTAACCTCTACGGTGATACGCAGTATTTT
TRBJ2-2 | 16 | . | TRBV25-1 | TRBD1 | CASSERDRGDTGELFF | TGTGCCAGCAGTGAAAGGGACAGGGGGGACACCGGGGAGCTGTTTTTT
TRBJ2-5 | 13 | . | TRBV5-4 | TRBD2 | CASSQTSGSEQYF | TGTGCCAGCAGCCAGACTAGCGGGTCAGAGCAGTACTTC
TRBJ2-1 | 16 | . | TRBV7-6 | TRBD2 | CASSSMVGLAGAEQFF | TGTGCCAGCAGTTCCATGGTGGGGTTAGCGGGAGCCGAGCAGTTCTTC
TRBJ1-3 | 16 | . | TRBV6-6 | . | CASSQQQGLPGNTIYF | TGTGCCAGCAGTCAGCAACAGGGCCTCCCTGGAAACACCATATATTTT
TRBJ2-4 | 17 | once | TRBV9 | TRBD1 | CASSPGLGTGGGDIQYF | TGTGCCAGCAGTCCGGGCCTCGGGACAGGGGGCGGAGACATTCAGTACTTC
TRBJ1-2 | 14 | few | TRBV5-1 | . | CASSFSGADYGYTF | TGCGCCAGCAGCTTCTCAGGGGCAGACTATGGCTACACCTTC
TRBJ2-5 | 15 | . | TRBV4-1 | . | CASSQGVRTEETQYF | TGCGCCAGCAGCCAAGGAGTCCGGACAGAAGAGACCCAGTACTTC
TRBJ2-7 | 15 | . | TRBV4-2 | TRBD2 | CASSQAGTSSYEQYF | TGTGCCAGCAGCCAAGCCGGGACTAGCTCCTACGAGCAGTACTTC